This T cell receptor (beta chain) was documented in a study of Graves' ophthalmopathy and Graves' hyperthyroidism. For the study at large: Specimen type is peripheral blood, obtained at initial diagnosis before any treatment.

Transcripts of RNA were the source for amplifying TCR beta CDR3 regions. RT-PCR was first run with HTBI primers, then multiplex PCR in a second round. One entry per CDR3 protein results from TCRdb running MiXCR on the multiplex PCR reads. The table has over 200,000 distinct CDR3 sequences, roughly 27% seen once. The V and J ends lost 6 bases and 4 bases respectively, with 21 bases between them. This CDR3 is 16 amino acids long. Germline V gene data show CDR1 as MNHEY and CDR2 as SVGEGT. This clonotype showed up just a few times. Sequencing was performed on peripheral blood. The chain couples TRBV6-2 or TRBV6-3 to TRBJ1-2; D may be TRBD1 (6 bases). This TCR was recovered from a middle-aged man with Graves' ophthalmopathy. This CDR3 is CASRGPGGHSRYGYTF. The CDR3 DNA follows: TGTGCCAGCAGGGGCCCCGGGGGGCACAGCCGCTATGGCTACACCTTC.